Listed below are T cell receptor beta chains from one sample, sequenced in a study of blood T cell repertoires in COVID-19. Clones were sequenced by immunoSEQ multiplex PCR, and TCRdb holds only the in-frame ones, with some missing. The table includes tens of thousands of clones, 83% detected once. Sequenced sample: peripheral blood. These TCRs come from a man aged 50 or older with COVID-19, enrolled during active disease. Each CDR3 is given with its conserved first and last residue.

V gene: TRBV28; CDR3 length: 17; CDR3 protein: CASSPRRGRAQSYEQYF
V gene: TRBV6-2/TRBV6-3; CDR3 length: 15; CDR3 protein: CASSQPGTVNQPQHF
V gene: TRBV4-1; CDR3 length: 16; CDR3 protein: CASSPAPGQGFHEQFF
V gene: TRBV4-1; CDR3 length: 17; CDR3 protein: CASSQLGLTGRNTEAFF
V gene: TRBV27; CDR3 length: 13; CDR3 protein: CASRDRGADTQYF
V gene: TRBV6-4; CDR3 length: 14; CDR3 protein: CASSDSGGTDTQYF
V gene: TRBV14; CDR3 length: 16; CDR3 protein: CASSQGLAGISYEQYF
V gene: TRBV7-2; CDR3 length: 15; CDR3 protein: CASSLYQGTYNEQFF
V gene: TRBV5-6; CDR3 length: 12; CDR3 protein: CASSLNPDEQFF
V gene: TRBV30; CDR3 length: 14; CDR3 protein: CAWSGGTGGYEQYF
V gene: TRBV11-2; CDR3 length: 14; CDR3 protein: CASSFGHKIDTQYF
V gene: TRBV6-5; CDR3 length: 13; CDR3 protein: CATSGTRSYEQYF
V gene: TRBV28; CDR3 length: 14; CDR3 protein: CASSFRGKNYGYTF
V gene: TRBV12-3/TRBV12-4; CDR3 length: 13; CDR3 protein: CASSLSGGGEQYF
V gene: TRBV7-9; CDR3 length: 12; CDR3 protein: CASSSQGLGYTF
V gene: TRBV4-2; CDR3 length: 14; CDR3 protein: CASSQDRDRDPMFF
V gene: TRBV5-6; CDR3 length: 15; CDR3 protein: CASTRDGGSTDTQYF
V gene: TRBV7-8; CDR3 length: 15; CDR3 protein: CASSPNPGIGQPQHF
V gene: TRBV28; CDR3 length: 15; CDR3 protein: CASSTRDRGEETQYF
V gene: TRBV11-2; CDR3 length: 11; CDR3 protein: CASSTTYEQYF
V gene: TRBV7-2; CDR3 length: 14; CDR3 protein: CASSSQTGSYEQYF
V gene: TRBV6-2/TRBV6-3; CDR3 length: 20; CDR3 protein: CASSLRSGTSGRWSNNEQFF
V gene: TRBV29-1; CDR3 length: 14; CDR3 protein: CSVGGAGVRDTQYF
V gene: TRBV30; CDR3 length: 13; CDR3 protein: CAWSGTGRDIQYF
V gene: TRBV5-1; CDR3 length: 18; CDR3 protein: CASSLDPGGDRVHSPLHF
V gene: TRBV24-1; CDR3 length: 16; CDR3 protein: CATSDSHGSRNQPQHF
V gene: TRBV6-6; CDR3 length: 14; CDR3 protein: CASERDGSNSPLHF
V gene: TRBV7-8; CDR3 length: 14; CDR3 protein: CASSLGRLTYEQYF
V gene: TRBV2; CDR3 length: 13; CDR3 protein: CAIGGVNNYGYTF
V gene: TRBV7-2; CDR3 length: 14; CDR3 protein: CASSLVSTSHEQYF
V gene: TRBV6-2/TRBV6-3; CDR3 length: 14; CDR3 protein: CASSYSAVNYEQYF
V gene: TRBV15; CDR3 length: 13; CDR3 protein: CATSRGASTEAFF
V gene: TRBV7-6; CDR3 length: 13; CDR3 protein: CASSKTSGETQYF
V gene: TRBV7-2; CDR3 length: 13; CDR3 protein: CASSFARDYEQYF
V gene: TRBV14; CDR3 length: 15; CDR3 protein: CASSSRTGAVSEQYF
V gene: TRBV19; CDR3 length: 14; CDR3 protein: CASSSTSGHNEQFF
V gene: TRBV5-4; CDR3 length: 14; CDR3 protein: CASSLGQGNEKLFF
V gene: TRBV27; CDR3 length: 16; CDR3 protein: CASSYIGTGTNQPQHF
V gene: TRBV6-5; CDR3 length: 14; CDR3 protein: CASTVTAGFQPQHF
V gene: TRBV19; CDR3 length: 11; CDR3 protein: CASRTLTEAFF
V gene: TRBV7-6; CDR3 length: 13; CDR3 protein: CASSLEEGGEQYF
V gene: TRBV20-1; CDR3 length: 11; CDR3 protein: CSAQPYGEAFF
V gene: TRBV30; CDR3 length: 13; CDR3 protein: CAWDGGGNQPQHF
V gene: TRBV6-4; CDR3 length: 14; CDR3 protein: CASSPEATTDTQYF
V gene: TRBV18; CDR3 length: 14; CDR3 protein: CASSPQTGNTEAFF